Shown below are 20 T cell receptor beta chains from a single sample sequenced in a study of T cell responses to AZD1222 COVID-19 vaccine. TCRdb's table, derived via immunoSEQ multiplex PCR, lists solely in-frame clones and lacks some. The sample yields 170,000 or so clones, 90% to 95% seen once. The starting material was peripheral blood, obtained 28 days after the second dose of the MenACWY control vaccine. Receptors originate from an adult who received the MenACWY meningococcal vaccine as a control.

The genes are TRBV4-1 and TRBJ1-2, with D unresolved. With 0 bases removed from V and 7 bases from J, the gap between germline ends came to 12 bases. This CDR3 comprises 14 residues. CDR1 is MGHRA and CDR2 is YSYEKL in the germline V gene. The CDR3, as DNA: TGCGCCAGCAGCCAAGATGAGAGTTCCCCTGGCTACACCTTC. As protein: CASSQDESSPGYTF.

This sequence joins TRBV23-1 and TRBJ1-6, with D unclear. TRBV23-1 is placed among ORFs of uncertain function. There are 16 residues in the CDR3. V lost 4 bases and J 9 bases, leaving 19 bases between the germline ends. CDR3 coding DNA: TGCGCCAGCAGTCGAAAAAATGTCAGGAATAGTTCACCCCTCCACTTT. Amino acids: CASSRKNVRNSSPLHF.

In this sample, this clone turned up once. The chain uses TRBV11-3 and TRBJ2-1, with D tentatively TRBD1 or TRBD2 (5 bases each). Germline V gives CDR1 SGHNT, CDR2 YENEEA. The CDR3 totals 16 residues. Trimming pared 5 bases from V and 3 bases from J, leaving 17 bases between. DNA of the CDR3: TGTGCCAGCAGCGATGCCGGGACCTCAGGCTACAATGAGCAGTTCTTC. As protein: CASSDAGTSGYNEQFF.

The rearrangement uses TRBV21-1 and TRBJ2-2. TRBV21-1 is termed a pseudogene. The CDR3 contains 14 residues. CDR3: CASSKDGDTGELFF. CDR3 DNA: TGTGCCAGCAGCAAAGATGGCGACACCGGGGAGCTGTTTTTT.

The chain carries TRBV6-6 and TRBJ1-2; D unclear. Germline V lookup: CDR1 MNHNY, CDR2 SVGAGI (reference sequence). Trimming took 0 bases from V and 8 from J, leaving 10 bases between them. The CDR3 loop spans 13 amino acids. The CDR3 DNA is TGTGCCAGCAGTTACTCTCCAGGAGGGGGCTACACCTTC. This sequence encodes CASSYSPGGGYTF.

The rearrangement uses TRBV7-9 and TRBJ1-4, with TRBD1 identical over 10 bases. With 4 bases clipped from V and 7 bases from J, the junction kept 6 bases outside the gene matches. Germline CDR1 SEHNR, CDR2 FQNEAQ (reference sequence). CDR3 length: 15 residues. CDR3 in amino acids: CASSSRQGAFEKLFF. DNA of the CDR3: TGTGCCAGCAGCTCCCGACAGGGGGCCTTTGAAAAACTGTTTTTT.

The chain carries TRBV6-5 and TRBJ1-5; TRBD1 matches at 10 bases. Germline V gives CDR1 MNHEY, CDR2 SVGAGI. The CDR3 length is 15 residues. The V segment lost 8 bases and the J segment 1 base; nucleotides outside the gene matches: 5. CDR3 nucleotide sequence: TGTGCCAGCTACCAGGACAGGGGGAGCAATCAGCCCCAGCATTTT. Protein sequence: CASYQDRGSNQPQHF.

This clone was counted a single time. The gene calls are TRBV19 and TRBJ1-2; 9 bases map to TRBD1. Unmatched junction bases numbered 5, after V lost 6 bases and J lost 6 bases. CDR1 and CDR2 (germline): LNHDA, SQIVND (reference sequence). CDR3 length: 13 residues. For the CDR3, the DNA is TGTGCCAGTAGGGACAGGGGAATCCATGGCTACACCTTC. Protein sequence: CASRDRGIHGYTF.

The chain is built from TRBV5-1 and TRBJ1-1; TRBD1 agrees at 7 bases. CDR1 SGHRS and CDR2 YFSETQ come from the germline V gene. The V gene end was trimmed by 0 bases and the J gene end by 5 bases; junction bases not matched to a gene: 4. The CDR3 is 14 amino acids. CDR3 coding DNA: TGCGCCAGCAGCTTGGAGGGGGCGAGGACTGAAGCTTTCTTT. This encodes CASSLEGARTEAFF.

The chain couples TRBV29-1 to TRBJ2-7; unclear D gene. CDR3 length: 12 residues. Germline V gives CDR1 SQVTM, CDR2 ANQGSEA. V was pared by 1 base and J by 3 bases, with 7 bases between. The chain's CDR3 is CSVEGVSYEQYF. The CDR3 DNA is TGCAGCGTTGAAGGGGTAAGCTACGAGCAGTACTTC.

This clone was counted only a few times. The genes are TRBV15 and TRBJ1-1, with D possibly TRBD1 on 5 matching bases. Trimming removed 3 bases at V and 0 bases at J, with 14 bases between. Germline CDR1 reads LNHNV; CDR2 reads YYDKDF (reference sequence). The CDR3 is 16 amino acids. The CDR3: CATSRAGNPMNTEAFF. CDR3 DNA sequence: TGTGCCACCAGCAGGGCAGGGAACCCAATGAACACTGAAGCTTTCTTT.

The J gene is TRBJ2-1, the V gene TRBV19; 8 bases are shared with TRBD2. This CDR3 region has 15 residues. The ends lost 5 bases at V and 2 bases at J; junction bases unmatched: 5. Germline CDR1 is LNHDA and CDR2 is SQIVND (reference sequence). CDR3 in amino acids: CASSGGLAPYNEQFF. For the CDR3, the DNA is TGTGCCAGTAGTGGAGGACTAGCCCCCTACAATGAGCAGTTCTTC. Looking up the rest from reference TRBV19 and TRBJ2-1 gives the full variable domain: DGGITQSPKYLFRKEGQNVTLSCEQNLNHDAMYWYRQDPGQGLRLIYYSQIVNDFQKGDIAEGYSVSREKKESFPLTVTSAQKNPTAFYLCASSGGLAPYNEQFFGPGTRLTVL.

V usage is TRBV30 and J usage is TRBJ2-3, with 7 bases that match TRBD1. This CDR3 comprises 13 residues. After removal of 3 bases from V and 14 bases from J, the junction contained 14 bases not matched to a gene. The germline gives CDR1 GTSNPN, CDR2 SVGIG (reference sequence). The CDR3 region is CAWRGDRRPVWYF. The CDR3 DNA reads as TGTGCCTGGAGGGGGGACAGACGACCTGTTTGGTATTTT.

This chain uses TRBV5-8 with TRBJ1-1, with D hard to call. Per germline, CDR1 SGHTS and CDR2 YDEGEE. Trimming stripped 4 bases from V and 2 bases from J, with 9 bases between. This CDR3 is built from 13 residues. The CDR3 sequence: CASSPPRNTEAFF. CDR3 nucleotides: TGTGCCAGCAGCCCTCCACGAAACACTGAAGCTTTCTTT.

The V and J genes are TRBV7-2 and TRBJ1-2, with unresolved D. This CDR3 has 16 amino acids. Germline V gene data show CDR1 as SGHTA and CDR2 as FQGNSA. Deletions cut 2 bases from V and 5 bases from J, with 18 bases between. The CDR3 loop reads CASSLNPGPGGYGYTF. The CDR3 DNA is TGTGCCAGCAGCTTAAACCCTGGGCCAGGTGGATATGGCTACACCTTC.

V and J are TRBV18 and TRBJ2-1; tentatively, D is TRBD1 (6 bases). The CDR3 has 15 residues. V shed 2 bases and J shed 5 bases, with 13 bases lying between them. The germline CDR1 and CDR2 sequences are KGHSH and LQKENI. The CDR3 bases are TGTGCCAGCTCACCATCGTACCAGGGGAACAATGAGCAGTTCTTC. Protein: CASSPSYQGNNEQFF. The full variable domain, with the rest looked up from reference TRBV18 and TRBJ2-1, is NAGVMQNPRHLVRRRGQEARLRCSPMKGHSHVYWYRQLPEEGLKFMVYLQKENIIDESGMPKERFSAEFPKEGPSILRIQQVVRGDSAAYFCASSPSYQGNNEQFFGPGTRLTVL.

This rearrangement joins TRBV5-8 to TRBJ2-7, with D possibly matching TRBD2 (5 bases). Germline assignment: CDR1 SGHTS and CDR2 YDEGEE. The CDR3 spans 17 residues. Trimming cost V 0 bases and J 4 bases, with 20 bases left between them. The CDR3 loop reads CASSLANPETGKYEQYF. The CDR3 bases are TGTGCCAGCAGCTTGGCAAACCCTGAGACGGGAAAATACGAGCAGTACTTC.

This chain uses TRBV6-5 with TRBJ1-1; weak D call: TRBD1 (6 bases). The ends were cut back, 6 bases at V and 3 bases at J, with 17 bases in the middle. In germline, CDR1 is MNHEY, CDR2 SVGAGI. The CDR3 has 15 amino acids. CDR3: CASSVYRARDTEAFF. CDR3 DNA: TGTGCCAGCAGCGTTTACAGGGCCCGAGACACTGAAGCTTTCTTT.

The chain couples TRBV6-6 to TRBJ1-2, with D perhaps matching TRBD1 (6 bases). This CDR3 spans 13 amino acids. Germline CDR1 and CDR2: MNHNY and SVGAGI (reference sequence). The V and J ends lost 1 base and 6 bases respectively, with 9 bases between them. CDR3 bases: TGTGCCAGCAGTTACTTCAGGGGTGATGGCTACACCTTC. It translates to CASSYFRGDGYTF.

The chain joins TRBV21-1 to TRBJ1-1; the table's D call, TRBD1, has no DNA check behind it. TRBV21-1 is classified as a pseudogene. The length of the CDR3 is 13 residues. The CDR3 DNA is TGTGCCAGCAGCACGGACAGGGAGGCTGAAGCTTTCTTT. This gives the protein CASSTDREAEAFF.